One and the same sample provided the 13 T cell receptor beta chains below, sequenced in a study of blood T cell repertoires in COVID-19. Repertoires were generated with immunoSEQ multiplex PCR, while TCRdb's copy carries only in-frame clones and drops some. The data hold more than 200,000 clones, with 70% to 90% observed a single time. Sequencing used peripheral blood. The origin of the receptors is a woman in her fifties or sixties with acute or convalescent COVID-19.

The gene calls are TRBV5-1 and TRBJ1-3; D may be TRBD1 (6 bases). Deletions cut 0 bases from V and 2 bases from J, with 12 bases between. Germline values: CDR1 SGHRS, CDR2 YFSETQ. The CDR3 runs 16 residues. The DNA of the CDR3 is TGCGCCAGCAGCTTGGTGGTGGGGGCGGCTGGAAACACCATATATTTT. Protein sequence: CASSLVVGAAGNTIYF.

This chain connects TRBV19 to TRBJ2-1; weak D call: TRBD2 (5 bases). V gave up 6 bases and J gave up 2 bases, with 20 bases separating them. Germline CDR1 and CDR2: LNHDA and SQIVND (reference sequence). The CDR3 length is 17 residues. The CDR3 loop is CASSSNGGGSPYNEQFF. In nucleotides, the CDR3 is TGTGCCAGTAGCTCCAATGGCGGAGGTAGCCCCTACAATGAGCAGTTCTTC.

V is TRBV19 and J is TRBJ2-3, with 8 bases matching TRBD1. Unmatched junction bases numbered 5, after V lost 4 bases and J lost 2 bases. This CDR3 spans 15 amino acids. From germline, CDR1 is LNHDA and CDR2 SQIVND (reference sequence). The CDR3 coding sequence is TGTGCCAGTAGTACTCAGGGGGCGAACACAGATACGCAGTATTTT. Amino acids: CASSTQGANTDTQYF.

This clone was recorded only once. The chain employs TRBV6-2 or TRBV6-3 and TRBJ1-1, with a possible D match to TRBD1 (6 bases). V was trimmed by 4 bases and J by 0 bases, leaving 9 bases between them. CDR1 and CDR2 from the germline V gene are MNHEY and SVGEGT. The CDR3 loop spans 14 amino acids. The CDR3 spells CASSLQGMNTEAFF. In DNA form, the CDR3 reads TGTGCCAGCAGTTTACAGGGTATGAACACTGAAGCTTTCTTT.

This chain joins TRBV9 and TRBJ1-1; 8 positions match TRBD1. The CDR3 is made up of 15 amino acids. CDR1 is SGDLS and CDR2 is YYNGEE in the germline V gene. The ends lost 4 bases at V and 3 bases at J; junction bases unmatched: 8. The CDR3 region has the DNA TGTGCCAGCAGCCCGACAGGGGTACAGGACACTGAAGCTTTCTTT. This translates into CASSPTGVQDTEAFF.

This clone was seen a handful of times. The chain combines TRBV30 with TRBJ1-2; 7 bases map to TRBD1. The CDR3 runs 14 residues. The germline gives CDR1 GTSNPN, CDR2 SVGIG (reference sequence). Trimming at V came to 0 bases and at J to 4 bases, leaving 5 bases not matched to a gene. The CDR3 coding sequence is TGTGCCTGGAGTGTACCCGACAGGGTCTATGGCTACACCTTC. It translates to CAWSVPDRVYGYTF.

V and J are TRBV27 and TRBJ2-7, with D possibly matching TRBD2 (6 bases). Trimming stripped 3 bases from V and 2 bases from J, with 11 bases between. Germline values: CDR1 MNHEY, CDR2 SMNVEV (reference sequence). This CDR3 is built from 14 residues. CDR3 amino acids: CASSLGDSPYEQYF. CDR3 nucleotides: TGTGCCAGCAGTTTGGGGGACTCTCCCTACGAGCAGTACTTC.

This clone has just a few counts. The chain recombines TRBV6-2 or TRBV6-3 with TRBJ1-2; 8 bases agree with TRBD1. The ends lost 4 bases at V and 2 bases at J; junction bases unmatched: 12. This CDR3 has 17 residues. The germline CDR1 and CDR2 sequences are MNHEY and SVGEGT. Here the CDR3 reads CASSSTGDRRRNYGYTF. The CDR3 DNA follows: TGTGCCAGCAGTTCGACCGGGGACAGGCGACGAAACTATGGCTACACCTTC.

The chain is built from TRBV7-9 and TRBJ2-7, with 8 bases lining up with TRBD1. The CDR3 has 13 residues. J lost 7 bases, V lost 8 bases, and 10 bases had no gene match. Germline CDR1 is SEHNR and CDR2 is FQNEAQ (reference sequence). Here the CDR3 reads CASLLQGAGEQYF. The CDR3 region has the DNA TGTGCCAGCCTCCTTCAGGGGGCGGGAGAGCAGTACTTC.

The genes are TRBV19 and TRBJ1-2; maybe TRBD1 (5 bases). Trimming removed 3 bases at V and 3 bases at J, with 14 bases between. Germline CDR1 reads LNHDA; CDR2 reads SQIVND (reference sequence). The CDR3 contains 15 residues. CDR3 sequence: CASSISFDSYYGYTF. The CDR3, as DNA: TGTGCCAGTAGTATCTCCTTTGACAGCTACTATGGCTACACCTTC.

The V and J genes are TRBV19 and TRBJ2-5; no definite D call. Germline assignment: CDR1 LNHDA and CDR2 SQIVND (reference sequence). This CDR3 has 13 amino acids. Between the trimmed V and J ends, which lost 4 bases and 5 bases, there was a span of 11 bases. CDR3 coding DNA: TGTGCCAGTAGTACCGACCCCGGGGAGACCCAGTACTTC. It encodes CASSTDPGETQYF. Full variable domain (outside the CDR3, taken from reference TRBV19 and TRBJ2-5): DGGITQSPKYLFRKEGQNVTLSCEQNLNHDAMYWYRQDPGQGLRLIYYSQIVNDFQKGDIAEGYSVSREKKESFPLTVTSAQKNPTAFYLCASSTDPGETQYFGPGTRLLVL.

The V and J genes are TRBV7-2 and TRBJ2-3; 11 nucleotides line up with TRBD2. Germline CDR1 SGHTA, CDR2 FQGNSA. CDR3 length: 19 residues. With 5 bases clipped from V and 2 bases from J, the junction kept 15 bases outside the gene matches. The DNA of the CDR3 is TGTGCCAGCAGCGGTTTACTAGCGGGGGCGGGTTCCCTCACAGATACGCAGTATTTT. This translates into CASSGLLAGAGSLTDTQYF. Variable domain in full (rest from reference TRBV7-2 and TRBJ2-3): GAGVSQSPSNKVTEKGKDVELRCDPISGHTALYWYRQSLGQGLEFLIYFQGNSAPDKSGLPSDRFSAERTGGSVSTLTIQRTQQEDSAVYLCASSGLLAGAGSLTDTQYFGPGTRLTVL.

CDR3 DNA sequence: TGTGCCAGCAGGACTCGGCAGGACAGGCCCAGCTCTGGAAACACCATATATTTT. Translating it yields CASRTRQDRPSSGNTIYF. J is TRBJ1-3 and V is TRBV11-3, with TRBD1 matching 7 bases. The CDR3 spans 18 residues. With 6 bases clipped from V and 0 bases from J, the junction kept 14 bases outside the gene matches. Germline CDR1 is SGHNT and CDR2 is YENEEA.